These 23 T cell receptor beta chains were sequenced from one sample in a study of tumor-infiltrating lymphocytes in primary liver carcinoma. Researchers generated TCR beta cDNA from 500 ng of total RNA, relying on a constant-region primer. Library construction for TCR beta comprised three nested multiplex PCR rounds performed with slightly modified ARM-PCR. The study ran its first two PCR rounds for around 9 cycles each, using TRBV1-TRBV30 forward primers and a C-beta reverse primer. TCRdb recomputed calls from the multiplex PCR reads with MiXCR, one row per CDR3 protein. Of about 130,000 distinct CDR3 sequences in the sample, 64% are singletons; the top ten hold approximately 8.9%. Unsorted bulk tissue, about 20-32 mg of it, served as the source for co-extraction of RNA and DNA. Sequenced input: liver tumor tissue from sampling region 3. Subset indicated: tumor region T3, left-lateral pole. The source is a woman aged 55-70 years with primary liver carcinoma and hepatitis B virus infection.

The chain carries TRBV20-1 and TRBJ2-5; 7 bases match TRBD1. V was pared by 3 bases and J by 5 bases, with 3 bases of the junction left unmatched. Germline assignment: CDR1 DFQATT and CDR2 SNEGSKA (reference sequence). This CDR3 comprises 12 residues. CDR3 bases: TGCAGTGCTAGGGGACAGCGGGAGACCCAGTACTTC. Translation: CSARGQRETQYF.

Of note for this clonotype: Since a much larger clone is just one base distant, this may be a read error. The chain is built from TRBV7-8 and TRBJ2-3; 9 bases map to TRBD2. Looked up from germline, CDR1 is SGHVS and CDR2 is FQNEAQ. The CDR3 has 16 residues. Germline trimming cut 8 bases from V and 0 bases from J; bases unmatched to any gene: 9. CDR3 region: CASGRLLAGSTDTQYF. The CDR3 DNA is TGTGCCAGCGGCCGCCTACTAGCGGGCAGCACAGATACGCAGTATTTT.

V gene TRBV11-3 combines with J gene TRBJ2-2; TRBD2 matches 8 bases. Germline lookup yields CDR1 SGHNT and CDR2 YENEEA. The CDR3 sequence is 15 residues long. V shed 10 bases, J shed 6 bases, and the junction held 13 bases outside the gene matches. CDR3 protein: CANNVAGRGSGELFF. In DNA form, the CDR3 reads TGTGCCAACAATGTAGCGGGGAGGGGGTCCGGGGAGCTGTTTTTT.

On this clonotype itself: A much more abundant neighbour one base away suggests this may be a read error. The chain has TRBV10-1 and TRBJ1-1; 7 bases map to TRBD1. Germline CDR1 and CDR2: WNHNN and SYGVQD (reference sequence). CDR3 length: 13 residues. CDR3 amino acids: CPSSRDRNTEAFF. The CDR3 bases are TGCCCCAGCAGCCGGGACAGGAACACTGAAGCTTTCTTT.

Worth noting for this clonotype: The junction departs from the called germline gene at one end, perhaps through a read error. The V call is TRBV11-2, the J call TRBJ2-1; TRBD2 matches at 8 bases. The CDR3 has 17 residues. CDR1 SGHAT and CDR2 FQNNGV come from the germline V gene. The CDR3 loop reads CASSLDRGGRFYNKQFF. CDR3 DNA sequence: TGTGCCAGCAGCTTAGATAGGGGCGGGAGGTTCTACAATAAGCAGTTCTTC. Supplemented by reference TRBV11-2 and TRBJ2-1, the full variable domain reads EAGVAQSPRYKIIEKRQSVAFWCNPISGHATLYWYQQILGQGPKLLIQFQNNGVVDDSQLPKDRFSAERLKGVDSTLKIQPAKLEDSAVYLCASSLDRGGRFYNKQFFGPGTRLTVL.

Remarks on this clonotype: The junction departs from the called germline gene at one end, perhaps through a read error. The chain employs TRBV11-2 and TRBJ1-6, with D perhaps matching TRBD1 (5 bases). The CDR3 extends over 14 amino acids. Per the germline V gene, CDR1 is SGHAT and CDR2 is FQNNGV. This CDR3 is CASSLERGGSPLLF. CDR3 DNA: TGTGCCAGCAGCCTCGAGAGGGGTGGATCACCCCTCCTCTTT.

The chain employs TRBV4-1 and TRBJ2-3; D gene ambiguous. V lost 6 bases and J 5 bases, leaving 21 bases between the germline ends. The CDR3 covers 16 residues. From germline, CDR1 is MGHRA and CDR2 YSYEKL. The CDR3 protein is CASSSQRLSWGDTQYF. CDR3 coding DNA: TGCGCCAGCAGTTCACAGAGACTCTCATGGGGAGATACGCAGTATTTT.

This sequence joins TRBV6-1 and TRBJ2-3; 7 bases line up with TRBD1. Germline lookup yields CDR1 MNHNS and CDR2 SASEGT. The CDR3 covers 18 residues. V dropped 5 bases and J dropped 3; count of bases not matched to a gene: 17. CDR3 in amino acids: CASSRQGTIVSSTDTQYF. CDR3 nucleotide sequence: TGTGCCAGCAGTAGACAGGGTACCATCGTCTCTAGTACAGATACGCAGTATTTT.

Worth noting for this clonotype: A much larger clone lies a single base off, so this may be a read error. CDR3 nucleotide sequence: TGTACCTGGAGTTTACTAGCGGGCCGCACAGATACGCAGTATTTT. Translation gives CTWSLLAGRTDTQYF. The genes are TRBV30 and TRBJ2-3, with TRBD2 identical over 9 bases. From germline, CDR1 is GTSNPN and CDR2 SVGIG (reference sequence). The CDR3 is 15 residues long.

This clonotype was observed many times. The chain has TRBV13 and TRBJ2-7; tentatively, D is TRBD1 (5 bases). This CDR3 spans 15 amino acids. Trimming pared 6 bases from V and 3 bases from J, leaving 18 bases between. Germline CDR1 and CDR2: PRHDT and FYEKMQ (reference sequence). This CDR3 reads CASRNLARGSYEQYF. CDR3 in DNA: TGTGCCAGCAGAAATTTGGCAAGGGGAAGCTACGAGCAGTACTTC.

Notes on this clonotype: A single base separates this from a much larger clone, so it may be a read error. The chain combines TRBV6-1 with TRBJ1-1; D unclear. V lost 10 bases and J lost 1, with 13 bases in between. The V gene's germline CDR1 is MNHNS and CDR2 SASEGT. The CDR3 extends over 13 amino acids. The CDR3 is CATPAVTNTEAFF. Here the CDR3 DNA reads TGTGCCACCCCGGCAGTGACGAACACTGAAGCTTTCTTT.

In regard to this clonotype: Sequence at one end of the junction differs from germline and may be a read error. The V and J genes are TRBV11-2 and TRBJ2-6; TRBD1 aligns across 8 bases. This CDR3 is 19 amino acids long. Per germline, CDR1 SGHAT and CDR2 FQNNGV. CDR3 residues: CDSSLGDRPVSYGANVPTF. The DNA for the CDR3 is TGTGACAGCAGCTTAGGGGACAGGCCCGTTAGCTATGGGGCCAACGTCCCGACTTTC.

The chain joins TRBV11-2 to TRBJ1-4; no clear D. CDR3 length equals 14 residues. Trimming shortened V by 9 bases and J by 0 bases, and 11 bases separated the two germline ends. Germline-derived CDR1 and CDR2 are SGHAT and FQNNGV. This CDR3 is CASVAGTTNEKLFF. Here the CDR3 DNA reads TGTGCCAGTGTCGCGGGAACAACTAATGAAAAACTGTTTTTT.

This clonotype was seen ten or more times. The chain is built from TRBV4-2 and TRBJ2-2; the D gene could be TRBD1 or TRBD2 (5 bases each). Germline V CDR1 and CDR2: LGHNA, YNFKEQ. The CDR3 extends over 15 amino acids. V dropped 4 bases and J dropped 8 bases, with 17 bases sitting between them. The CDR3 DNA is TGTGCCAGCAGCCCCGTTGGGGGTACCACAGGGGAGCTGTTTTTT. This sequence encodes CASSPVGGTTGELFF.

This clonotype has a count of ten or more. The V gene is TRBV6-5, the J gene TRBJ2-3; D is perhaps TRBD1 (6 bases). Trimming took off 9 bases at V and 3 bases at J, with 13 bases between the two ends. This CDR3 is built from 13 residues. Germline lookup yields CDR1 MNHEY and CDR2 SVGAGI. The DNA of the CDR3 is TGTGCCAGTTCTGAACAGGGAACAGATACGCAGTATTTT. Protein product: CASSEQGTDTQYF.

This clonotype was seen ten or more times. This chain links TRBV29-1 with TRBJ2-2; tentatively, D is TRBD1 (6 bases). CDR3 size: 15 residues. V was cut by 7 bases and J by 0 bases, with 15 bases left in between. Per the germline V gene, CDR1 is SQVTM and CDR2 is ANQGSEA. The DNA for the CDR3 is TGCAGCGCCCGTGCCGGGACAACGAACACCGGGGAGCTGTTTTTT. Amino acid sequence: CSARAGTTNTGELFF.

A word on this clonotype: The conserved final phenylalanine or tryptophan is absent from the CDR3, which likely points to a read error. The chain uses TRBV29-1 and TRBJ2-4, with 8 bases matching TRBD1. Germline CDR1 SQVTM, CDR2 ANQGSEA. The CDR3 runs 16 residues. The CDR3 DNA reads as TGCAGCGCTGAATCAGGGGGCAGTAGGGCCAAAAACATTCAGTACTCC. Translation gives CSAESGGSRAKNIQYS.

The rearrangement links TRBV6-2 or TRBV6-3 to TRBJ2-5; D gene uncertain. V lost 5 bases to trimming and J lost 3 bases, with 19 bases between them. The CDR3 spans 16 residues. Germline V CDR1 and CDR2: MNHEY, SVGEGT. The CDR3 nucleotides are TGTGCCAGCAGTCCTCCCGGACGGTTGTACGAAGAGACCCAGTACTTC. Its translation is CASSPPGRLYEETQYF.

This clonotype was seen ten or more times. The chain combines TRBV6-5 with TRBJ1-1; D might be TRBD1 (6 bases). CDR3 length: 15 amino acids. Deletions cut 5 bases from V and 0 bases from J, with 13 bases between. Germline V gene sequence: CDR1 MNHEY, CDR2 SVGAGI. CDR3 loop: CASSTHRAVNTEAFF. CDR3 in DNA: TGTGCCAGCAGTACCCACAGGGCAGTGAACACTGAAGCTTTCTTT.

For this clonotype: Compared with germline, one end of the junction differs, possibly owing to a read error. The gene calls are TRBV2 and TRBJ2-1; D ambiguous. The CDR3 totals 13 residues. The germline V gene has CDR1 SNHLY and CDR2 FYNNEI. The CDR3 is CTSSEDYTHEQFF. The CDR3 nucleotides are TGTACCAGCAGTGAGGATTACACACATGAGCAGTTCTTC.

This clonotype has ten or more counts. This chain uses TRBV29-1 with TRBJ1-1, with a tentative D call TRBD1 (6 bases). The germline CDR1 and CDR2 sequences are SQVTM and ANQGSEA. V gave up 7 bases and J gave up 3 bases, with 21 bases separating them. The CDR3 has 15 amino acids. This CDR3 reads CSGGRQDPSYTEAFF. In DNA, the CDR3 is TGCAGCGGGGGTAGACAGGACCCTTCGTACACTGAAGCTTTCTTT. The full variable domain, in which reference TRBV29-1 and TRBJ1-1 provide the parts outside the CDR3, is SAVISQKPSRDICQRGTSLTIQCQVDSQVTMMFWYRQQPGQSLTLIATANQGSEATYESGFVIDKFPISRPNLTFSTLTVSNMSPEDSSIYLCSGGRQDPSYTEAFFGQGTRLTVV.

The V call is TRBV10-3, the J call TRBJ2-1; 10 bases align to TRBD2. V dropped 0 bases and J dropped 7; count of bases not matched to a gene: 9. Per the germline V gene, CDR1 is ENHRY and CDR2 is SYGVKD. The CDR3 runs to 17 residues. DNA for the CDR3: TGTGCCATCAGTGAGTCCCCAGCGGGGGGGCCGGAGAATGAGCAGTTCTTC. It translates to CAISESPAGGPENEQFF.

The V and J genes are TRBV28 and TRBJ2-2, with D possibly being TRBD2 (5 bases). The CDR3 contains 14 residues. The germline V gene encodes CDR1 MDHEN and CDR2 SYDVKM. V was pared by 6 bases and J by 7 bases, with 15 bases between. CDR3 in amino acids: CASRERKLSGELFF. CDR3 nucleotides: TGTGCCAGCAGAGAGCGGAAATTGAGCGGGGAGCTGTTTTTT.